The entry below describes one T cell receptor beta chain. Roughly 19-55 mg of tissue was diced for each tumor. These data originate in a study of early stage breast cancer tumors. Sequenced by immunoSEQ multiplex PCR; TCRdb stores in-frame clones only, minus some. The sample has about 9,100 clones; around three fifths are singletons. The CDR3 extends over 15 amino acids. The V segment lost 0 bases and the J segment 4 bases; nucleotides outside the gene matches: 8. The germline V gene has CDR1 GTSNPN and CDR2 SVGIG (reference sequence). This chain uses TRBV30 with TRBJ1-1, with 7 bases that match TRBD1. This sequence was found in a person between 55 and 69 years old with breast cancer. The sequencing input was breast tumor tissue. The CDR3 loop reads CAWSVPMTGRTEAFF. CDR3 sequence (DNA): TGTGCCTGGAGTGTACCCATGACAGGGCGCACTGAAGCTTTCTTT.